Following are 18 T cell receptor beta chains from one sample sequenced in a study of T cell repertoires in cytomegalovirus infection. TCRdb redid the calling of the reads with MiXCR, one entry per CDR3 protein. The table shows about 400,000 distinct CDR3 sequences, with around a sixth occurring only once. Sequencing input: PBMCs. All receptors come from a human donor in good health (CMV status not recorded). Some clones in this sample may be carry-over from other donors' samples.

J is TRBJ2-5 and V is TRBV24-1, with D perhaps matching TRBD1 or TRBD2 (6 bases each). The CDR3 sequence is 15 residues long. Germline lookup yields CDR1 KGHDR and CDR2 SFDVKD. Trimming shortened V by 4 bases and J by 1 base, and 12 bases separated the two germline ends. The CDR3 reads CATSDGQRAQETQYF. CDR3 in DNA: TGTGCCACCAGTGACGGACAGCGGGCCCAAGAGACCCAGTACTTC.

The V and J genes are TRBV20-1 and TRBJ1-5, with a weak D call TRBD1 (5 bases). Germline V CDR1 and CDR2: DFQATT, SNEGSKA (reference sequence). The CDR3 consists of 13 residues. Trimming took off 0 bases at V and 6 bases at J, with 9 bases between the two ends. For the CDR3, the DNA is TGCAGTGCTAGAGACAGGGTCCCTCAGCCCCAGCATTTT. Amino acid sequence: CSARDRVPQPQHF.

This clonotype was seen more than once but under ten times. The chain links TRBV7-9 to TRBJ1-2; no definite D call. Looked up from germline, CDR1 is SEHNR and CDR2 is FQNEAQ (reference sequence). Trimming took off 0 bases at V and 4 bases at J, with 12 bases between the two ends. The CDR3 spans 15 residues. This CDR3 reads CASSLAPGIVYGYTF. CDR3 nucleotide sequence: TGTGCCAGCAGCTTAGCGCCCGGGATCGTCTATGGCTACACCTTC.

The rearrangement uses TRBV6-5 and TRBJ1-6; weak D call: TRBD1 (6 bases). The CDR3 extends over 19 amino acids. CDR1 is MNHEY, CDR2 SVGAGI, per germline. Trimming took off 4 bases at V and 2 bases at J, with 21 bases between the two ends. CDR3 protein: CASSLSGYRGAAYNSPLHF. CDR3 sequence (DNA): TGTGCCAGCAGTTTGTCTGGGTATCGGGGGGCCGCCTATAATTCACCCCTCCACTTT.

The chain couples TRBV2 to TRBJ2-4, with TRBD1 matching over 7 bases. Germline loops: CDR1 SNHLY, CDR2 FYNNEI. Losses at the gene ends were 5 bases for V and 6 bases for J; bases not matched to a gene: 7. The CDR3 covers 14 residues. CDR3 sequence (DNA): TGTGCCAGCAGTATGACAGGGTCCCTAAACATTCAGTACTTC. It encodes CASSMTGSLNIQYF.

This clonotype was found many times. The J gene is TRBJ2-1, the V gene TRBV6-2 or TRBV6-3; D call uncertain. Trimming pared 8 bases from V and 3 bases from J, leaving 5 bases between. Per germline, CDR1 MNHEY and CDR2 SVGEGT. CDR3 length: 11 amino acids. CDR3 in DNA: TGTGCCAGCGGACGCTACAATGAGCAGTTCTTC. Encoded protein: CASGRYNEQFF.

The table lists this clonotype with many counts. CDR3 in DNA: TGTGCCAGCAGCTTAGTTCACAGGGACACTGAAGCTTTCTTT. Amino acid sequence: CASSLVHRDTEAFF. The chain joins TRBV7-2 to TRBJ1-1, with D maybe TRBD1 (6 bases). The CDR3 has 14 residues. Trimming pared 1 base from V and 3 bases from J, leaving 9 bases between. Germline assignment: CDR1 SGHTA and CDR2 FQGNSA.

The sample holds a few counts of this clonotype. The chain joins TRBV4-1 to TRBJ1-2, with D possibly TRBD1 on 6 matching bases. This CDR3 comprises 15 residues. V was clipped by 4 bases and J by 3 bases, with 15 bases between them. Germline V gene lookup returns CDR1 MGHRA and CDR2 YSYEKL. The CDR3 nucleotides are TGCGCCAGCAGCCTCCAGGGGACCTCTGACTATGGCTACACCTTC. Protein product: CASSLQGTSDYGYTF.

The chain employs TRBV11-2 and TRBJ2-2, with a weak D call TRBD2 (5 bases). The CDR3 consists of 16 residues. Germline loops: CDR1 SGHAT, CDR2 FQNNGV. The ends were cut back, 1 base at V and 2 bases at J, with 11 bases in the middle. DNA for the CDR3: TGTGCCAGCAGCTTAGTGGTGCGGGCTAACACCGGGGAGCTGTTTTTT. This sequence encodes CASSLVVRANTGELFF.

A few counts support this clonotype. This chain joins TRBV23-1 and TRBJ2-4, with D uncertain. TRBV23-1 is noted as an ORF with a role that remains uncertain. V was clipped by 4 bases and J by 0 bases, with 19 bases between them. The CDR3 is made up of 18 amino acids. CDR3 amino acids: CASSPPETYPLAKNIQYF. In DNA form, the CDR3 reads TGCGCCAGCAGTCCCCCCGAGACGTACCCACTAGCCAAAAACATTCAGTACTTC.

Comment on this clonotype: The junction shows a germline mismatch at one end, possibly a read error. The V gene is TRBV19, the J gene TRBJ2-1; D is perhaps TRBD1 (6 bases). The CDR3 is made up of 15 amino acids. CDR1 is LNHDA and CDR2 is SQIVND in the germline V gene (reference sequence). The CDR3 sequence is CVSRGTRSSYNEQFF. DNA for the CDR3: TGTGTCAGTAGGGGGACCCGGAGCTCCTACAATGAGCAGTTCTTC. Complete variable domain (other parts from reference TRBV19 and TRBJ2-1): DGGITQSPKYLFRKEGQNVTLSCEQNLNHDAMYWYRQDPGQGLRLIYYSQIVNDFQKGDIAEGYSVSREKKESFPLTVTSAQKNPTAFYLCVSRGTRSSYNEQFFGPGTRLTVL.

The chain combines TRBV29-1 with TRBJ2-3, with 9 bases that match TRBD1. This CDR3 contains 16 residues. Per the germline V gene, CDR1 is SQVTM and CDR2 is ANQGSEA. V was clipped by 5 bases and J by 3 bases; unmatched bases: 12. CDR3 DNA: TGCAGCGTTCTTTTACAGGGGGCTATGGTGACAGATACGCAGTATTTT. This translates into CSVLLQGAMVTDTQYF.

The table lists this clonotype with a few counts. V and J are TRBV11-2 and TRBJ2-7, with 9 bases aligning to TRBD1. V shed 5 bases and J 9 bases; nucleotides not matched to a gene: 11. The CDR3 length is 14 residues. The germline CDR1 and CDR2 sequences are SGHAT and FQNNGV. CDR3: CASSPGQGRWGQYF. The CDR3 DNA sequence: TGTGCCAGCAGCCCGGGACAGGGCCGTTGGGGGCAGTACTTC.

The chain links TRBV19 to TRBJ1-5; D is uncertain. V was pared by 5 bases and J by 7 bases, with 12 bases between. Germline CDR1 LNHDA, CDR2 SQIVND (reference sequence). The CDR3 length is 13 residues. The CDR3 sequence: CASSPVERQPQHF. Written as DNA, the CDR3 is TGTGCCAGTAGTCCAGTGGAGCGCCAGCCCCAGCATTTT.

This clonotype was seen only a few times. CDR3: CASSSTPGLALENEQFF. DNA of the CDR3: TGTGCCAGCAGCTCGACTCCGGGACTAGCGTTGGAAAATGAGCAGTTCTTC. The chain combines TRBV7-2 with TRBJ2-1, with 10 bases that match TRBD2. The J segment lost 7 bases and the V segment lost 4 bases, leaving 13 bases of the junction unmatched. The CDR3 loop spans 17 amino acids. CDR1 and CDR2 (germline): SGHTA, FQGNSA.

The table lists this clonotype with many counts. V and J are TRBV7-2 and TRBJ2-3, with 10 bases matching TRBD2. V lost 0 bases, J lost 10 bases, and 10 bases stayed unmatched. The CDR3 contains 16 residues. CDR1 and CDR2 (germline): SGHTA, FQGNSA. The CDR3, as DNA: TGTGCCAGCAGCTTAGCGCCCAGCGGGGGGGTCCAAGCGCAGTATTTT. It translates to CASSLAPSGGVQAQYF. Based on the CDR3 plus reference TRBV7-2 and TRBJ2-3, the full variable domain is GAGVSQSPSNKVTEKGKDVELRCDPISGHTALYWYRQSLGQGLEFLIYFQGNSAPDKSGLPSDRFSAERTGGSVSTLTIQRTQQEDSAVYLCASSLAPSGGVQAQYFGPGTRLTVL.

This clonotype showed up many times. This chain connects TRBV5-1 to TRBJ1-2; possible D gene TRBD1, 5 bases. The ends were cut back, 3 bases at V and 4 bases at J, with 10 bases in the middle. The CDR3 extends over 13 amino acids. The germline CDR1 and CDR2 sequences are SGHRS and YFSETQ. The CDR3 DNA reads TGCGCCAGCAGCTACGACAGTGGCTATGGCTACACCTTC. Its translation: CASSYDSGYGYTF.

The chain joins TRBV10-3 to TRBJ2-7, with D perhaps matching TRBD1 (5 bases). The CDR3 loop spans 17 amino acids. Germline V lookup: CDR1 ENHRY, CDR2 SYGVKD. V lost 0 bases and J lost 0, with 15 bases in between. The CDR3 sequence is CAISESLVGRSSYEQYF. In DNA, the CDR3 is TGTGCCATCAGTGAGTCCCTTGTGGGGCGAAGCTCCTACGAGCAGTACTTC.